The entry below gives a single T cell receptor (beta chain) sequence along with its context. What it recognizes is unknown. The PCR made use of 60 Vbeta and 13 Jbeta primers. The assay was immunoSEQ multiplex PCR, and TCRdb's table has in-frame clones only and misses some. The sample includes approximately 100,000 clones, 75% to 85% of them seen just once. The length of the CDR3 is 14 residues. Trimming took off 0 bases at V and 3 bases at J, with 8 bases between the two ends. CDR1 is MNHNY, CDR2 SVGAGI, per germline (reference sequence). Those who donated were healthy bone marrow donors. These data are taken from a study of cytomegalovirus exposure and HLA in healthy donors. Study-wide findings and caveats: Later, an analysis showed that TCR beta chains associated with HLA were more clonally expanded than others that were equally common.

Sequences were obtained from PBMCs. J is TRBJ1-1 and V is TRBV6-6, with D hard to call. The sequence came from a man younger than 35 in good health and CMV-seronegative. CDR3 loop: CASSYSTRDTEAFF. CDR3 DNA sequence: TGTGCCAGCAGTTACTCGACGCGGGACACTGAAGCTTTCTTT.